The 31 T cell receptor beta chains below come from one sample, sequenced in a study of cytomegalovirus exposure and HLA in healthy donors. The study ran its PCR with 60 Vbeta and 13 Jbeta primers. TCRdb keeps only in-frame clones here, not all; method: immunoSEQ multiplex PCR. The data show about 150,000 clones, roughly 80% seen once. Sequenced: PBMCs. Receptors originate from a young man in good health and CMV-seronegative.

The J gene is TRBJ1-1, the V gene TRBV28; D gene ambiguous. Trimming took off 5 bases at V and 10 bases at J, with 11 bases between the two ends. Per the germline V gene, CDR1 is MDHEN and CDR2 is SYDVKM. CDR3 length: 11 amino acids. The chain's CDR3 is CASSREIGAFF. CDR3 nucleotide sequence: TGTGCCAGCAGTCGTGAGATTGGAGCTTTCTTT. Full variable domain (outside the CDR3, taken from reference TRBV28 and TRBJ1-1): DVKVTQSSRYLVKRTGEKVFLECVQDMDHENMFWYRQDPGLGLRLIYFSYDVKMKEKGDIPEGYSVSREKKERFSLILESASTNQTSMYLCASSREIGAFFGQGTRLTVV.

The V call is TRBV4-3, the J call TRBJ2-7, with 7 bases aligning to TRBD1. J lost 3 bases, V lost 4 bases, and 6 bases had no gene match. This CDR3 has 14 residues. Per the germline V gene, CDR1 is LGHNA and CDR2 is YSLEER. CDR3 sequence reads: CASSLGQENYEQYF. The CDR3 nucleotides are TGCGCCAGCAGCCTTGGACAGGAGAACTACGAGCAGTACTTC.

The V gene is TRBV5-4, the J gene TRBJ2-1; 10 bases match TRBD1. Trimming took 4 bases from V and 6 from J; bases not matched to a gene: 7. CDR3 size: 15 residues. Germline V gene sequence: CDR1 SGHNT, CDR2 YYREEE (reference sequence). The CDR3 spells CASSNSGTGVNEQFF. The CDR3 DNA sequence: TGTGCCAGCAGCAACTCCGGGACAGGGGTCAATGAGCAGTTCTTC.

The chain combines TRBV27 with TRBJ2-7; tentative D call: TRBD1 (5 bases). Trimming stripped 5 bases from V and 6 bases from J, with 11 bases between. The CDR3 sequence is 12 residues long. Germline CDR1 and CDR2: MNHEY and SMNVEV (reference sequence). The DNA for the CDR3 is TGTGCCAGCAGTGCCTCAGGGTCCGAGCAGTACTTC. Encoded protein: CASSASGSEQYF.

The V and J genes are TRBV27 and TRBJ2-7; possible D gene TRBD2, 5 bases. V lost 6 bases, J lost 3 bases, and 12 bases lay in between. CDR1 MNHEY and CDR2 SMNVEV come from the germline V gene (reference sequence). This CDR3 is built from 13 residues. Here the CDR3 reads CASSYGRDYEQYF. The CDR3 nucleotides read TGTGCCAGCAGCTATGGACGGGACTACGAGCAGTACTTC.

The chain has TRBV9 and TRBJ2-2, with D possibly matching TRBD2 (7 bases). V lost 4 bases, J lost 0 bases, and 13 bases lay in between. This CDR3 is 16 amino acids long. Germline CDR1 reads SGDLS; CDR2 reads YYNGEE. The CDR3 DNA follows: TGTGCCAGCAGCCAGGGCGGGGGCCCGAACACCGGGGAGCTGTTTTTT. Residues: CASSQGGGPNTGELFF.

The rearrangement uses TRBV28 and TRBJ2-1, with a tentative D call TRBD2 (5 bases). V dropped 5 bases and J dropped 4 bases, with 9 bases sitting between them. CDR3 length: 13 residues. CDR1 is MDHEN, CDR2 SYDVKM, per germline. CDR3 sequence reads: CASSSGLYNEQFF. CDR3 DNA: TGTGCCAGCAGTAGTGGACTGTACAATGAGCAGTTCTTC.

The chain couples TRBV29-1 to TRBJ1-1; possible D gene TRBD1, 5 bases. Germline CDR1 SQVTM, CDR2 ANQGSEA. CDR3 length: 14 residues. Trimming shortened V by 4 bases and J by 1 base, and 13 bases separated the two germline ends. The CDR3 DNA reads TGCAGCGTTGTAACAGGACTAGAGAACACTGAAGCTTTCTTT. As protein: CSVVTGLENTEAFF. Complete variable domain (other parts from reference TRBV29-1 and TRBJ1-1): SAVISQKPSRDICQRGTSLTIQCQVDSQVTMMFWYRQQPGQSLTLIATANQGSEATYESGFVIDKFPISRPNLTFSTLTVSNMSPEDSSIYLCSVVTGLENTEAFFGQGTRLTVV.

The chain couples TRBV6-5 to TRBJ2-4; D is possibly TRBD2 (6 bases). The V gene's germline CDR1 is MNHEY and CDR2 SVGAGI. This CDR3 is built from 15 residues. V lost 5 bases, J lost 0 bases, and 11 bases lay in between. CDR3 nucleotide sequence: TGTGCCAGCAGTCCGACCGGGGGAGCCAAAAACATTCAGTACTTC. It yields the protein CASSPTGGAKNIQYF.

This chain links TRBV28 with TRBJ2-2, with 7 bases that match TRBD1. Germline assignment: CDR1 MDHEN and CDR2 SYDVKM. The junction had 8 bases not matched to a gene; V was cut back by 5 bases and J by 2 bases. CDR3 length equals 16 residues. The CDR3 loop reads CASSLTGTANTGELFF. The CDR3 bases are TGTGCCAGCAGTCTAACCGGGACAGCTAACACCGGGGAGCTGTTTTTT.

V is TRBV13 and J is TRBJ1-1; 10 bases are a match to TRBD1. The CDR3 consists of 16 residues. V lost 5 bases and J lost 4; bases outside the gene matches: 10. Germline loops: CDR1 PRHDT, CDR2 FYEKMQ (reference sequence). CDR3 in DNA: TGTGCCAGCAGCCCCGGACAGGGGGGCTGGGGCACTGAAGCTTTCTTT. This codes for CASSPGQGGWGTEAFF.

This chain connects TRBV25-1 to TRBJ1-2; 9 positions match TRBD1. V dropped 5 bases and J dropped 8; count of bases not matched to a gene: 9. This CDR3 has 14 amino acids. Germline V gene data show CDR1 as MGHDK and CDR2 as SYGVNS. This CDR3 reads CASSYFTGGDGYTF. DNA of the CDR3: TGTGCCAGCAGTTACTTTACAGGGGGCGACGGCTACACCTTC.

The CDR3 region is CASSQDWTGGREKLFF. CDR3 bases: TGTGCCAGCAGCCAAGATTGGACAGGGGGAAGGGAAAAACTGTTTTTT. This chain links TRBV4-2 with TRBJ1-4; 10 bases agree with TRBD1. The CDR3 covers 16 residues. Losses at the gene ends were 0 bases for V and 8 bases for J; bases not matched to a gene: 6. Germline V gene sequence: CDR1 LGHNA, CDR2 YNFKEQ.

This chain uses TRBV6-6 with TRBJ1-4; D perhaps matches TRBD1 (6 bases). CDR1 and CDR2 (germline): MNHNY, SVGAGI (reference sequence). Trimming took off 4 bases at V and 7 bases at J, with 13 bases between the two ends. The CDR3 length is 14 residues. The chain's CDR3 is CASSFGRGGEKLFF. DNA for the CDR3: TGTGCCAGCAGTTTTGGCAGGGGCGGTGAAAAACTGTTTTTT.

The rearrangement links TRBV12-5 to TRBJ2-3; D might be TRBD1 (5 bases). V was clipped by 6 bases and J by 5 bases, with 15 bases between them. This CDR3 has 14 amino acids. Germline CDR1 LGHNT, CDR2 FRNRAP. In DNA, the CDR3 is TGTGCTAGTGGACCAGGGTCGCCGGGAGATACGCAGTATTTT. Translation: CASGPGSPGDTQYF.

A few counts support this clone. The chain employs TRBV5-6 and TRBJ2-7, with 12 bases lining up with TRBD2. CDR1 SGHDT and CDR2 YYEEEE come from the germline V gene. V lost 2 bases and J lost 2; bases outside the gene matches: 8. The CDR3 has 17 amino acids. CDR3 in DNA: TGTGCCAGCAGCTTACTCAGGACTAGCGGGGCGCCCTACGAGCAGTACTTC. The encoded protein is CASSLLRTSGAPYEQYF.

The chain recombines TRBV19 with TRBJ1-6, with no clear D. With 5 bases removed from V and 4 bases from J, the gap between germline ends came to 9 bases. The CDR3 contains 14 residues. Germline CDR1 LNHDA, CDR2 SQIVND (reference sequence). The CDR3 DNA reads as TGTGCCAGTAGTTTGGGCAGTTATAATTCACCCCTCCACTTT. It is translated as CASSLGSYNSPLHF. Looking up the rest from reference TRBV19 and TRBJ1-6 gives the full variable domain: DGGITQSPKYLFRKEGQNVTLSCEQNLNHDAMYWYRQDPGQGLRLIYYSQIVNDFQKGDIAEGYSVSREKKESFPLTVTSAQKNPTAFYLCASSLGSYNSPLHFGNGTRLTVT.

The rearrangement links TRBV15 to TRBJ1-4; 11 bases are a match to TRBD1. The CDR3 length is 15 residues. Germline CDR1 is LNHNV and CDR2 is YYDKDF (reference sequence). J was trimmed by 7 bases and V by 4 bases; bases with no gene match: 5. In nucleotides, the CDR3 is TGTGCCACCAGCACCCTCGGGACAGGGGGTGAAAAACTGTTTTTT. It is translated as CATSTLGTGGEKLFF. The whole variable domain, filled in from reference TRBV15 and TRBJ1-4, reads DAMVIQNPRYQVTQFGKPVTLSCSQTLNHNVMYWYQQKSSQAPKLLFHYYDKDFNNEADTPDNFQSRRPNTSFCFLDIRSPGLGDTAMYLCATSTLGTGGEKLFFGSGTQLSVL.

The J gene is TRBJ1-4, the V gene TRBV4-1; no definite D call. Trimming removed 7 bases at V and 5 bases at J, with 26 bases between. This CDR3 spans 18 amino acids. Germline assignment: CDR1 MGHRA and CDR2 YSYEKL. The CDR3 DNA sequence: TGCGCCAGCACCTACCTAAGAAGGGAGTGGGGAGGGAATGAAAAACTGTTTTTT. It yields the protein CASTYLRREWGGNEKLFF.

This clone was observed a single time. V and J are TRBV18 and TRBJ1-6; possibly TRBD1 for D (6 bases). V was clipped by 6 bases and J by 5 bases, with 14 bases between them. CDR1 and CDR2 from the germline V gene are KGHSH and LQKENI. The CDR3 contains 15 residues. The CDR3, as DNA: TGTGCCAGCTCCAAAGAAGCAGGGGATAATTCACCCCTCCACTTT. Its protein is CASSKEAGDNSPLHF.

The V and J genes are TRBV18 and TRBJ2-7; TRBD1 agrees at 7 bases. Germline CDR1 and CDR2: KGHSH and LQKENI. J lost 1 base, V lost 6 bases, and 0 bases had no gene match. This CDR3 has 12 amino acids. The CDR3 nucleotides are TGTGCCAGCTCGACAGGGTCCTACGAGCAGTACTTC. This gives the protein CASSTGSYEQYF.

The chain recombines TRBV18 with TRBJ2-7; possible D gene TRBD2, 6 bases. CDR3 length equals 16 residues. V lost 6 bases and J lost 3, with 21 bases in between. The germline CDR1 and CDR2 sequences are KGHSH and LQKENI. The CDR3 sequence: CASSMSVRDSGYEQYF. The DNA of the CDR3 is TGTGCCAGCTCTATGAGTGTCCGGGACTCGGGCTACGAGCAGTACTTC. The full variable domain, with the rest looked up from reference TRBV18 and TRBJ2-7, is NAGVMQNPRHLVRRRGQEARLRCSPMKGHSHVYWYRQLPEEGLKFMVYLQKENIIDESGMPKERFSAEFPKEGPSILRIQQVVRGDSAAYFCASSMSVRDSGYEQYFGPGTRLTVT.

The rearrangement joins TRBV5-1 to TRBJ2-2; 9 nucleotides align to TRBD1. Germline V lookup: CDR1 SGHRS, CDR2 YFSETQ. The ends lost 3 bases at V and 0 bases at J; junction bases unmatched: 6. This CDR3 is 17 amino acids long. DNA for the CDR3: TGCGCCAGCAGCTCTTACAGGGGGCGGTCGAACACCGGGGAGCTGTTTTTT. Translation gives CASSSYRGRSNTGELFF.

This clone was detected only once. This chain joins TRBV7-2 and TRBJ1-1, with D tentatively TRBD1 (5 bases). The CDR3 is 14 residues long. Germline CDR1 reads SGHTA; CDR2 reads FQGNSA. V was clipped by 3 bases and J by 5 bases, with 13 bases between them. In nucleotides, the CDR3 is TGTGCCAGCAGCTTTACCAGGGCTGGAACTGAAGCTTTCTTT. Translation: CASSFTRAGTEAFF.

The chain links TRBV29-1 to TRBJ2-7; no reliable D call. V lost 5 bases, J lost 0 bases, and 5 bases lay in between. The CDR3 is 11 residues long. From germline, CDR1 is SQVTM and CDR2 ANQGSEA. The CDR3 region is CSVLSSYEQYF. For the CDR3, the DNA is TGCAGCGTTCTGAGCTCCTACGAGCAGTACTTC.

The chain recombines TRBV5-1 with TRBJ2-5; D gene uncertain. This CDR3 is built from 13 residues. The ends were cut back, 5 bases at V and 2 bases at J, with 10 bases in the middle. Germline V gene data show CDR1 as SGHRS and CDR2 as YFSETQ. The CDR3 protein is CASRLPDQETQYF. CDR3 nucleotides: TGCGCCAGCAGACTACCCGATCAAGAGACCCAGTACTTC.

The chain has TRBV5-1 and TRBJ2-7; weak D call: TRBD1 (5 bases). The germline CDR1 and CDR2 sequences are SGHRS and YFSETQ. The CDR3 extends over 16 amino acids. Trimming left V 3 bases short and J 0 bases short, with 16 bases between. The DNA of the CDR3 is TGCGCCAGCAGCTCGTGGCCAAAAGGGGACTCCTACGAGCAGTACTTC. It specifies CASSSWPKGDSYEQYF.

The V call is TRBV4-3, the J call TRBJ2-7; TRBD2 matches at 7 bases. The V segment lost 4 bases and the J segment 0 bases; nucleotides outside the gene matches: 9. The CDR3 covers 16 residues. Germline loops: CDR1 LGHNA, CDR2 YSLEER. This CDR3 is CASSRSAGESSYEQYF. CDR3 nucleotide sequence: TGCGCCAGCAGCCGCAGTGCGGGGGAAAGCTCCTACGAGCAGTACTTC.

This clone was found once. Other nucleotide sequences in the sample specify the same CDR3. This chain uses TRBV5-1 with TRBJ1-2, with 8 positions matching TRBD1. Per germline, CDR1 SGHRS and CDR2 YFSETQ. The trim removed 4 bases at V and 8 bases at J, leaving 7 bases unmatched. This CDR3 comprises 13 residues. In nucleotides, the CDR3 is TGCGCCAGCAGCCCAGGACAGGGCCACGGCTACACCTTC. Protein sequence: CASSPGQGHGYTF.

This clone has only a few counts. The chain uses TRBV10-3 and TRBJ2-5; 11 bases map to TRBD2. V shed 6 bases, J shed 1 base, and the junction held 4 bases outside the gene matches. The CDR3 covers 15 residues. Germline V lookup: CDR1 ENHRY, CDR2 SYGVKD. CDR3 bases: TGTGCCATCAGGGGGACTAGCGGACTCCAAGAGACCCAGTACTTC. Residues: CAIRGTSGLQETQYF.

This rearrangement joins TRBV6-1 to TRBJ1-6, with D perhaps TRBD1 (6 bases). Germline V gene sequence: CDR1 MNHNS, CDR2 SASEGT. V lost 2 bases, J lost 6 bases, and 11 bases lay in between. The CDR3 contains 15 residues. In DNA, the CDR3 is TGTGCCAGCAGTGAATTGGACAGAGCTAATTCACCCCTCCACTTT. It encodes CASSELDRANSPLHF.